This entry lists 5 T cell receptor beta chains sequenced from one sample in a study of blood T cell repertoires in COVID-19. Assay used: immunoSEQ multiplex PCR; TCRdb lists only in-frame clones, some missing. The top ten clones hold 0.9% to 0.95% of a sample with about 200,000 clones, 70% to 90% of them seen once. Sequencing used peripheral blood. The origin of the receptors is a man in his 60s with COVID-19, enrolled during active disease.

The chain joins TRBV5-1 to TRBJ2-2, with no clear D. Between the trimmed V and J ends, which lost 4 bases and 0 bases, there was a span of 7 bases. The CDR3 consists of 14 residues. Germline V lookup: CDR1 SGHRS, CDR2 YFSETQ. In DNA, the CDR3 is TGCGCCAGCAGCCTCAACACGAACACCGGGGAGCTGTTTTTT. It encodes CASSLNTNTGELFF.

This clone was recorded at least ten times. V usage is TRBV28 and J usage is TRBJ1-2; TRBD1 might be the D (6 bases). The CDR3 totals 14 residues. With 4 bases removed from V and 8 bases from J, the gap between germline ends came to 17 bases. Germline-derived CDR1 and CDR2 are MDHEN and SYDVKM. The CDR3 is CASSSSTGRKGYTF. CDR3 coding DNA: TGTGCCAGCAGTTCGTCGACAGGCAGAAAGGGCTACACCTTC.

The CDR3 region is CASSLGQGEVYGYTF. CDR3 nucleotide sequence: TGTGCCAGCAGCCTTGGACAGGGTGAGGTCTATGGCTACACCTTC. This rearrangement joins TRBV7-2 to TRBJ1-2; TRBD1 aligns across 8 bases. The CDR3 spans 15 residues. With V trimmed by 5 bases and J by 4 bases, 9 bases remained unmatched. CDR1 is SGHTA, CDR2 FQGNSA, per germline.

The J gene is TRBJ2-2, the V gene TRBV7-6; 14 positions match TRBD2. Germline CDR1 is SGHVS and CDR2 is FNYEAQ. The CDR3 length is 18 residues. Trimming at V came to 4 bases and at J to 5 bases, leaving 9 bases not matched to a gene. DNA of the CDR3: TGTGCCAGCAGCTCCATCGGGACTAGCGGGAGAGGAACCGGGGAGCTGTTTTTT. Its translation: CASSSIGTSGRGTGELFF.

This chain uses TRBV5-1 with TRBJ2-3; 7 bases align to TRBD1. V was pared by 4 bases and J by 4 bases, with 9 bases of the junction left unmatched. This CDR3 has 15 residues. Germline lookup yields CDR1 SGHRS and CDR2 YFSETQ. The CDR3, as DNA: TGCGCCAGCAGCAGCCGGGACAGCCAAGCAGATACGCAGTATTTT. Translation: CASSSRDSQADTQYF. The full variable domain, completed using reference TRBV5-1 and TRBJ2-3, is KAGVTQTPRYLIKTRGQQVTLSCSPISGHRSVSWYQQTPGQGLQFLFEYFSETQRNKGNFPGRFSGRQFSNSRSEMNVSTLELGDSALYLCASSSRDSQADTQYFGPGTRLTVL.